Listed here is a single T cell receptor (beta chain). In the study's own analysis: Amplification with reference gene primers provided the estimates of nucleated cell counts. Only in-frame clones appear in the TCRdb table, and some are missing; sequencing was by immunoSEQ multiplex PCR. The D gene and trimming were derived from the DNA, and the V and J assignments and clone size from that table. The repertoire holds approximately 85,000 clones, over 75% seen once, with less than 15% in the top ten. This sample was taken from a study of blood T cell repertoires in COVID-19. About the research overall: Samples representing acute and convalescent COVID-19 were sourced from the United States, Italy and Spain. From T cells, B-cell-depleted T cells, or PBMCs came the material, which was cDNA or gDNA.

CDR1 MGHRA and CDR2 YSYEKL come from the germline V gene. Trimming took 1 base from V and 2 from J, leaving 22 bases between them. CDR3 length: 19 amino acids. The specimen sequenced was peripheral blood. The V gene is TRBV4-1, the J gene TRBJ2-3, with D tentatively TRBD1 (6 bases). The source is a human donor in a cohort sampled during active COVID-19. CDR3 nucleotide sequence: TGCGCCAGCAGCCAAGGTAGCCTCACAGGGCTAGGGGCCACAGATACGCAGTATTTT. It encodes CASSQGSLTGLGATDTQYF.